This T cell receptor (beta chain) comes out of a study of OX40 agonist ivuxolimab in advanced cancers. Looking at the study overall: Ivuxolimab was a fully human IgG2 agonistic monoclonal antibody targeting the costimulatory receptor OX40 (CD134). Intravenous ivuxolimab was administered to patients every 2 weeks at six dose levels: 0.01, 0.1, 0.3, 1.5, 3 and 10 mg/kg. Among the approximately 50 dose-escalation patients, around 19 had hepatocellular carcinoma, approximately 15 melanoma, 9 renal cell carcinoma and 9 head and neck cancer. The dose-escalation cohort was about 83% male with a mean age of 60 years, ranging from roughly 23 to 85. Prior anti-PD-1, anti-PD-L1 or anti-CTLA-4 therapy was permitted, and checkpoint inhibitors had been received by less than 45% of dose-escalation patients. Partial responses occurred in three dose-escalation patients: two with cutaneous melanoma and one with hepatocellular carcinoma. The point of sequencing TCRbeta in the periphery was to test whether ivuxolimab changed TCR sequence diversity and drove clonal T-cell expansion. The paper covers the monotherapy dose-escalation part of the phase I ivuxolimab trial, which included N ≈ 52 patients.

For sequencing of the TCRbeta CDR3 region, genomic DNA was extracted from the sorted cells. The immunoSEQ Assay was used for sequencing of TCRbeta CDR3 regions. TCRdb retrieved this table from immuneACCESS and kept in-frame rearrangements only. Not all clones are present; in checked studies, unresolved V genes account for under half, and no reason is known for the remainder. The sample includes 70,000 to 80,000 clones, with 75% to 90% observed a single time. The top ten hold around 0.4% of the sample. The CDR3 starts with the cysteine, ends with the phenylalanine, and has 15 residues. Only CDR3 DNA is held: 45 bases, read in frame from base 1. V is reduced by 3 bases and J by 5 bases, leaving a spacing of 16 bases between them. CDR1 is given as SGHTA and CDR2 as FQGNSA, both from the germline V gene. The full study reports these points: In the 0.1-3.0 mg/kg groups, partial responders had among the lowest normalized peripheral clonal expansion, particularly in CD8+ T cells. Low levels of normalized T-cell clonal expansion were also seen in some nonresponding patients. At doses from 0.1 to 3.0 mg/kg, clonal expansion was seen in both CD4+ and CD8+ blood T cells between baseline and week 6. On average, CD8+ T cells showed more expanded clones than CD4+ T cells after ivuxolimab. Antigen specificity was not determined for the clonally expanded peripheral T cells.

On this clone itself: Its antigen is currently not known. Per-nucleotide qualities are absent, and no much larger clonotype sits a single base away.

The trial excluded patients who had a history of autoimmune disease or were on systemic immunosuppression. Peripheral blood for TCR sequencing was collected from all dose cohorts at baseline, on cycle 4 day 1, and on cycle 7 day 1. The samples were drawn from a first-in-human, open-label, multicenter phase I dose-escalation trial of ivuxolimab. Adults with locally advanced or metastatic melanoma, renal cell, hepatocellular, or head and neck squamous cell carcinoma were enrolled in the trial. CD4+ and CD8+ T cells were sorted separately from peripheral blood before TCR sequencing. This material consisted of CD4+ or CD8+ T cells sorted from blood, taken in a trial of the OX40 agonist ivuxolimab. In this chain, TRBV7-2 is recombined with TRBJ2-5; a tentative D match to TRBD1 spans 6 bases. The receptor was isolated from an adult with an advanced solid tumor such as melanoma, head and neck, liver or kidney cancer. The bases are TGTGCCAGCAGCTTTAAATTGGCAGGGGTTGAGACCCAGTACTTC. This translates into CASSFKLAGVETQYF.